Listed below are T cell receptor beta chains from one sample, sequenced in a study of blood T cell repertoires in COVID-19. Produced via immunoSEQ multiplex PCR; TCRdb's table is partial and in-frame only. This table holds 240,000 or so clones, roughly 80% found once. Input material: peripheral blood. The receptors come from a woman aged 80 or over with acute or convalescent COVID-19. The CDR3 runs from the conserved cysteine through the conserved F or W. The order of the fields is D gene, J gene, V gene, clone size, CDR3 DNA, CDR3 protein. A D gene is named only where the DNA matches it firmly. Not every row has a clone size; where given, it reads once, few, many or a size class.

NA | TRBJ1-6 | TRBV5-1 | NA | TGCGCCAGCAGCCCGGGCCAGGGATCTTCTCGGTACTATAATTCACCCCTCCACTTT | CASSPGQGSSRYYNSPLHF
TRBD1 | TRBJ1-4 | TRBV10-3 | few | TGTGCCATCAGTGAGGGACAGGGCCAGTCAACTAATGAAAAACTGTTTTTT | CAISEGQGQSTNEKLFF
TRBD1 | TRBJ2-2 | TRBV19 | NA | TGTGCCACTCAAATAGTCGGGACAGGGATAAGGAGGGAGCTGTTTTTT | CATQIVGTGIRRELFF
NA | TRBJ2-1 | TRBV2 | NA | TGTGCCAGCAGAACAGGGTCTCTTACCTACAATGAGCAGTTCTTC | CASRTGSLTYNEQFF
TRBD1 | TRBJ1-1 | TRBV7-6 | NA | TGTGCCAGCAGCTTAGCCTACAGGGGGAACACTGAAGCTTTCTTT | CASSLAYRGNTEAFF
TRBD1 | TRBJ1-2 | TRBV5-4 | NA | TGTGCCAGCAGCTTTACAGGGGGCTCGGACTACACCTTC | CASSFTGGSDYTF
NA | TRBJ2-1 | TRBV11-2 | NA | TGTGCCAGCAGCTTAGGGGGACTCCGACGTGAGCAGTTCTTC | CASSLGGLRREQFF
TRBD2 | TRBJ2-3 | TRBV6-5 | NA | TGTGCCAGCAGTTACTCGGGAGCGGGGAGACCAGATACGCAGTATTTT | CASSYSGAGRPDTQYF
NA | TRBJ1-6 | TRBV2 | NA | TGTGCCAGCAATGGGGGCGCCACCAATAATTCACCCCTCCACTTT | CASNGGATNNSPLHF
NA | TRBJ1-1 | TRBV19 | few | TGTGCCAGTAGTATTAGGGCGGGTAACACTGAAGCTTTCTTT | CASSIRAGNTEAFF
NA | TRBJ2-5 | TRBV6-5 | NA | TGTGCCAGCAGTTCGAGGAGAGGGCAAGAGACCCAGTACTTC | CASSSRRGQETQYF
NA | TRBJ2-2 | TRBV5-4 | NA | TGTGCCAGCAGCTTGGGCGGGGAAGCCGGGGAGCTGTTTTTT | CASSLGGEAGELFF
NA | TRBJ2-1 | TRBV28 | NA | TGTGCCAGCAGTTTAAGACAGGTACCCTACAATGAGCAGTTCTTC | CASSLRQVPYNEQFF
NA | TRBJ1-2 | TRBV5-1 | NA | TGCGCCAGCAGCCTTAACGGACAGCCCGCCTATGGCTACACCTTC | CASSLNGQPAYGYTF
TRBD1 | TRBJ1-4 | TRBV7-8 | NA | TGTGCCAGCAGCTCCCTAGGGGCAGGGGGCGGTGAAAAACTGTTTTTT | CASSSLGAGGGEKLFF
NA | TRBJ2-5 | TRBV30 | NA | TGTGCCTGGAGTATTGGGCTAGCAGTAGAGACCCAGTACTTC | CAWSIGLAVETQYF